One and the same sample provided the 27 T cell receptor beta chains below, sequenced in a study of T-cell reconstitution after alpha-beta-depleted transplantation in children. Preparation of the TCRbeta library involved a method that used unique molecular identifiers. TCRdb independently ran MiXCR on the PCR reads; one entry per CDR3 protein. The sample records around 200,000 distinct CDR3 sequences, 11% being singletons. This specimen consisted of PBMCs, obtained before TCRalphabeta/CD19-depleted stem cell transplant. These TCRs come from a child younger than two with acute myeloid leukemia, due to receive a stem cell transplant.

This clonotype was seen ten or more times. V and J are TRBV5-8 and TRBJ2-5; no firm D call. CDR3 length: 14 residues. Germline CDR1 is SGHTS and CDR2 is YDEGEE. V was shortened by 4 bases and J by 1 base, with 11 bases between the two germline ends. CDR3 nucleotide sequence: TGTGCCAGCAGCCCCGGACGGTTCCAAGAGACCCAGTACTTC. Translation gives CASSPGRFQETQYF. Full variable domain (rest looked up from reference TRBV5-8 and TRBJ2-5): EAGVTQSPTHLIKTRGQQATLRCSPISGHTSVYWYQQALGLGLQFLLWYDEGEERNRGNFPPRFSGRQFPNYSSELNVNALELEDSALYLCASSPGRFQETQYFGPGTRLLVL.

The J gene is TRBJ1-6, the V gene TRBV11-1; perhaps TRBD1 as D (6 bases). Germline CDR1 SGHAT, CDR2 FQDESV (reference sequence). V lost 5 bases to trimming and J lost 7 bases, with 15 bases between them. There are 15 residues in the CDR3. Here the CDR3 DNA reads TGTGCCAGCAGCCCACCGACAGGAGCCAATTCACCCCTCCACTTT. It codes for CASSPPTGANSPLHF.

This clonotype was found a few times. A junction boundary mismatches the germline segment, possibly from a read error. The chain uses TRBV15 and TRBJ2-3; no reliable D call. The CDR3 runs 15 residues. Germline assignment: CDR1 LNHNV and CDR2 YYDKDF (reference sequence). Written as DNA, the CDR3 is TGTTCCACCAGCAGAGTCAAGGGTCGGGCAGATACGCAGTATTTT. Translated: CSTSRVKGRADTQYF.

This clonotype has only a few counts. The rearrangement joins TRBV12-3 or TRBV12-4 to TRBJ2-7; D call uncertain. V dropped 7 bases and J dropped 2 bases, with 18 bases sitting between them. The CDR3 is made up of 15 amino acids. As DNA, the CDR3 is TGTGCCAGCATCATCTACGCTGACGCTACCTACGAGCAGTACTTC. Amino acids: CASIIYADATYEQYF.

Many counts were recorded for this clonotype. The rearrangement uses TRBV13 and TRBJ2-3, with D hard to call. CDR3 length: 14 amino acids. Trimming pared 3 bases from V and 3 bases from J, leaving 10 bases between. Germline CDR1 and CDR2: PRHDT and FYEKMQ (reference sequence). This CDR3 reads CASSFTGSTDTQYF. The CDR3 DNA reads TGTGCCAGCAGCTTCACCGGATCTACAGATACGCAGTATTTT. Full variable domain (outside the CDR3, taken from reference TRBV13 and TRBJ2-3): AAGVIQSPRHLIKEKRETATLKCYPIPRHDTVYWYQQGPGQDPQFLISFYEKMQSDKGSIPDRFSAQQFSDYHSELNMSSLELGDSALYFCASSFTGSTDTQYFGPGTRLTVL.

This clonotype was seen repeatedly, ten times or more. The V gene is TRBV20-1, the J gene TRBJ2-1; no clear D. Per germline, CDR1 DFQATT and CDR2 SNEGSKA (reference sequence). This CDR3 comprises 15 residues. The V gene lost 6 bases and the J gene lost 3 bases, with 18 bases spanning the gap. Written as DNA, the CDR3 is TGCAGTGCCTCCCCAACCCTTCGGGTCTACAATGAGCAGTTCTTC. Its translation is CSASPTLRVYNEQFF.

This clonotype showed up many times. The chain joins TRBV12-3 or TRBV12-4 to TRBJ1-5; D is uncertain. This CDR3 has 12 residues. The V gene lost 5 bases and the J gene lost 8 bases, with 10 bases spanning the gap. CDR3 coding DNA: TGTGCCAGCAGTACCACCTGGGAGCCCCAGCATTTT. It yields the protein CASSTTWEPQHF.

Many counts were recorded for this clonotype. The chain combines TRBV7-9 with TRBJ2-5, with 11 bases that match TRBD1. After removal of 4 bases from V and 3 bases from J, the junction contained 7 bases not matched to a gene. This CDR3 is built from 16 residues. Germline V gene lookup returns CDR1 SEHNR and CDR2 FQNEAQ (reference sequence). CDR3 DNA sequence: TGTGCCAGCAGCTCCTGGACAGGGGGCGAGAAAGAGACCCAGTACTTC. It translates to CASSSWTGGEKETQYF.

This clonotype has at least ten counts. V usage is TRBV12-3 or TRBV12-4 and J usage is TRBJ1-3, with D tentatively TRBD1 (6 bases). V was trimmed by 3 bases and J by 3 bases, leaving 18 bases between them. The CDR3 contains 17 residues. For the CDR3, the DNA is TGTGCCAGCAGTTTTTATCAGGACAGACGGAATGGAAACACCATATATTTT. Its protein product is CASSFYQDRRNGNTIYF.

This clonotype was counted at least ten times. The chain uses TRBV28 and TRBJ1-6, with unresolved D. Between the trimmed V and J ends, which lost 6 bases and 6 bases, there was a span of 12 bases. The germline V gene encodes CDR1 MDHEN and CDR2 SYDVKM. The CDR3 is made up of 14 amino acids. The CDR3, as DNA: TGTGCCAGCAGCCATAGCCCTGTTAATTCACCCCTCCACTTT. Translating it yields CASSHSPVNSPLHF.

The chain uses TRBV5-1 and TRBJ2-1; 8 positions match TRBD2. Trimming cost V 0 bases and J 7 bases; bases outside gene matches: 3. The CDR3 has 14 amino acids. CDR1 and CDR2 from the germline V gene are SGHRS and YFSETQ. The CDR3 reads CASSLDTGGNEQFF. In nucleotides, the CDR3 is TGCGCCAGCAGCTTGGATACGGGGGGGAATGAGCAGTTCTTC.

As for this clonotype: The conserved phenylalanine or tryptophan normally closing the CDR3 is absent here, so this likely arose from a read error. The chain links TRBV12-3 or TRBV12-4 to TRBJ1-1; no firm D call. The CDR3 has 13 residues. The CDR3 bases are TGTACCAGCATTCCGGCAATGAACACTGAAGCTTTCTAT. This sequence encodes CTSIPAMNTEAFY.

This clonotype was counted ten times or more. The CDR3: CASSRPSGTSYEQYF. In DNA form, the CDR3 reads TGTGCCAGCAGCCGGCCTAGCGGGACTTCCTACGAGCAGTACTTC. The chain is built from TRBV4-2 and TRBJ2-7, with TRBD2 matching over 9 bases. This CDR3 is 15 amino acids long. V trimming: 4 bases; J trimming: 1 base; junction bases outside the gene matches: 5. CDR1 and CDR2 from the germline V gene are LGHNA and YNFKEQ.

This clonotype showed up many times. The rearrangement links TRBV20-1 to TRBJ1-2; D possibly corresponds to TRBD1 (6 bases). The germline CDR1 and CDR2 sequences are DFQATT and SNEGSKA (reference sequence). V lost 5 bases to trimming and J lost 4 bases, with 14 bases between them. The CDR3 runs to 13 residues. DNA for the CDR3: TGCAGTGCTCCTTACGCGACAGGCTATGGCTACACCTTC. Its translation: CSAPYATGYGYTF.

At least ten counts were recorded for this clonotype. V and J are TRBV29-1 and TRBJ1-1; the D gene is possibly TRBD1 (6 bases). Germline V gene sequence: CDR1 SQVTM, CDR2 ANQGSEA. Between the trimmed V and J ends, which lost 6 bases and 6 bases, there was a span of 20 bases. CDR3 length: 14 amino acids. The CDR3 coding sequence is TGCAGCGTCTCAAGGGGGGGATCTGGGGCTGAAGCTTTCTTT. Protein product: CSVSRGGSGAEAFF.

At least ten counts were recorded for this clonotype. The chain combines TRBV20-1 with TRBJ2-1, with 12 bases lining up with TRBD2. CDR1 is DFQATT and CDR2 is SNEGSKA in the germline V gene (reference sequence). The CDR3 runs to 17 residues. Germline trimming cut 6 bases from V and 0 bases from J; bases unmatched to any gene: 9. The CDR3 nucleotides read TGCAGTGCCCCGACTAGCGGGGGACTCCCCTCCTACAATGAGCAGTTCTTC. Protein: CSAPTSGGLPSYNEQFF.

There are many counts of this clonotype. The chain joins TRBV7-8 to TRBJ2-5; D remains unclear. V was cut by 5 bases and J by 1 base, with 17 bases left in between. The CDR3 consists of 16 residues. CDR1 is SGHVS, CDR2 FQNEAQ, per germline. The CDR3 coding sequence is TGTGCCAGCAGCGCGCCTAGGTTCCCCCCCCAAGAGACCCAGTACTTC. Its translation is CASSAPRFPPQETQYF.

This clonotype was seen many times. The chain couples TRBV7-2 to TRBJ2-3, with 11 bases aligning to TRBD2. Germline loops: CDR1 SGHTA, CDR2 FQGNSA. The length of the CDR3 is 17 residues. J gave up 2 bases and V 1 base, and 5 bases lay outside the gene matches. CDR3 in DNA: TGTGCCAGCAGCTTAGTCCCTAGCGGGAGGTCCACAGATACGCAGTATTTT. Translated, it gives CASSLVPSGRSTDTQYF.

In its sample, this clonotype was seen many times. The rearrangement uses TRBV6-1 and TRBJ1-5; D is undetermined. Germline V gene sequence: CDR1 MNHNS, CDR2 SASEGT. The CDR3 runs to 17 residues. With 3 bases removed from V and 3 bases from J, the gap between germline ends came to 18 bases. CDR3 DNA sequence: TGTGCCAGCAGTGACCCACGACTTTTGAGGGCCAATCAGCCCCAGCATTTT. Translated, it gives CASSDPRLLRANQPQHF.

This clonotype was seen ten or more times. The gene calls are TRBV3-1 and TRBJ1-5; D possibly corresponds to TRBD1 (6 bases). Trimming stripped 2 bases from V and 6 bases from J, with 11 bases between. This CDR3 region has 14 residues. Germline loops: CDR1 LGHDT, CDR2 YNNKEL (reference sequence). The CDR3 sequence: CASSQIQGSQPQHF. The CDR3 coding sequence is TGTGCCAGCAGCCAAATACAGGGTTCTCAGCCCCAGCATTTT.

This clonotype has ten or more counts. The chain employs TRBV28 and TRBJ2-7; 13 nucleotides match TRBD2. This CDR3 region has 18 residues. The V gene's germline CDR1 is MDHEN and CDR2 SYDVKM. The V gene end was trimmed by 3 bases and the J gene end by 6 bases; junction bases not matched to a gene: 14. The CDR3 spells CASSFPLTSGRALGEQYF. CDR3 nucleotides: TGTGCCAGCAGTTTCCCCCTCACTAGCGGGAGGGCCCTTGGCGAGCAGTACTTC.

This clonotype was recorded at least ten times. The V call is TRBV7-2, the J call TRBJ2-3, with 12 bases aligning to TRBD2. V lost 2 bases to trimming and J lost 4 bases; unmatched junction nucleotides: 1. Germline-derived CDR1 and CDR2 are SGHTA and FQGNSA. The CDR3 has 15 residues. As DNA, the CDR3 is TGTGCCAGCAGCTTAACTAGCGGGAGGCCAGATACGCAGTATTTT. This encodes CASSLTSGRPDTQYF.

This clonotype was recorded many times. The V call is TRBV9, the J call TRBJ2-2; D remains ambiguous. Trimming shortened V by 3 bases and J by 4 bases, and 13 bases separated the two germline ends. CDR1 is SGDLS, CDR2 YYNGEE, per germline. The length of the CDR3 is 15 residues. The CDR3 nucleotides read TGTGCCAGCAGCGGCAGTCCCACGCGCACCGGGGAGCTGTTTTTT. Encoded protein: CASSGSPTRTGELFF.

The J gene is TRBJ2-7, the V gene TRBV27; 11 bases map to TRBD2. The ends lost 3 bases at V and 4 bases at J; junction bases unmatched: 14. The CDR3 has 18 amino acids. Germline CDR1 and CDR2: MNHEY and SMNVEV (reference sequence). CDR3 in DNA: TGTGCCAGCAGTTTTACCCGCGGGATAGCGGGAGGGAAATACGAGCAGTACTTC. Protein: CASSFTRGIAGGKYEQYF.

This clonotype was seen more than once but under ten times. J is TRBJ2-2 and V is TRBV18, with D uncertain. CDR1 is KGHSH, CDR2 LQKENI, per germline. CDR3 length: 23 amino acids. V lost 0 bases, J lost 1 base, and 30 bases lay in between. CDR3 region: CASSPPWGQSKPVGPWNTGELFF. In DNA form, the CDR3 reads TGTGCCAGCTCACCACCGTGGGGTCAGTCCAAACCCGTAGGGCCCTGGAACACCGGGGAGCTGTTTTTT.

This clonotype occurred many times. V and J are TRBV3-1 and TRBJ1-6; perhaps TRBD1 as D (6 bases). V dropped 6 bases and J dropped 10 bases, with 13 bases sitting between them. The germline V gene encodes CDR1 LGHDT and CDR2 YNNKEL (reference sequence). The length of the CDR3 is 13 residues. As DNA, the CDR3 is TGTGCCAGCAGTACTACAGGGAAATCACCCCTCCACTTT. It is translated as CASSTTGKSPLHF. Full variable domain (outside the CDR3, taken from reference TRBV3-1 and TRBJ1-6): DTAVSQTPKYLVTQMGNDKSIKCEQNLGHDTMYWYKQDSKKFLKIMFSYNNKELIINETVPNRFSPKSPDKAHLNLHINSLELGDSAVYFCASSTTGKSPLHFGNGTRLTVT.

In regard to this clonotype: This may be a read error: a much more frequent sequence differs by one nucleotide. The V call is TRBV27, the J call TRBJ1-2; the D gene is possibly TRBD1 (5 bases). Germline CDR1 is MNHEY and CDR2 is SMNVEV (reference sequence). CDR3 length: 11 amino acids. The CDR3 protein is CASGPGRGDTF. The CDR3 region has the DNA TGTGCCAGCGGCCCAGGGCGTGGCGACACCTTC.